What follows are 30 T cell receptor beta chains derived from one specimen sequenced in a study of Ad26.COV2.S vaccination and SARS-CoV-2 variants. Using immunoSEQ multiplex PCR, the repertoire was profiled, and TCRdb retains in-frame clones only, with some absent. The sample contains roughly 400,000 clones, around 91% of which appear only once. Treatment reported: over 15 received Ad26.COV2.S at low or high dose, single or two shots; 5 received placebo; per-sample allocation not given. Samples came from day 63 after the first vaccine or placebo injection. Sample: peripheral blood, taken in a trial of Ad26.COV2.S vaccine versus placebo. The receptors were sampled from a person between 18 and 59 years old who received the Ad26.COV2.S COVID-19 vaccine or a placebo.

This sequence joins TRBV2 and TRBJ2-7; 8 nucleotides align to TRBD2. There are 13 residues in the CDR3. CDR1 is SNHLY and CDR2 is FYNNEI in the germline V gene. Losses at the gene ends were 8 bases for V and 2 bases for J; bases not matched to a gene: 5. CDR3 sequence: CASGGTRTYEQYF. CDR3 DNA: TGTGCCAGCGGGGGGACTAGAACCTACGAGCAGTACTTC.

In its sample, this clone was seen a few times. The chain links TRBV7-9 to TRBJ1-2; possibly TRBD1 for D (5 bases). Germline V gene lookup returns CDR1 SEHNR and CDR2 FQNEAQ (reference sequence). Trimming took 8 bases from V and 3 from J, leaving 19 bases between them. The CDR3 totals 15 residues. The CDR3 DNA is TGTGCCAGCGGGGGGTTGACGATTCGATACTATGGCTACACCTTC. Translation gives CASGGLTIRYYGYTF.

The V gene is TRBV7-2, the J gene TRBJ2-5; D is undetermined. Germline V lookup: CDR1 SGHTA, CDR2 FQGNSA. This CDR3 contains 13 residues. The V end was cut by 3 bases, the J end by 2 bases, with 7 bases between. In DNA form, the CDR3 reads TGTGCCAGCAGCTTCCTTGCTCAAGAGACCCAGTACTTC. This gives the protein CASSFLAQETQYF. Full variable domain (rest looked up from reference TRBV7-2 and TRBJ2-5): GAGVSQSPSNKVTEKGKDVELRCDPISGHTALYWYRQSLGQGLEFLIYFQGNSAPDKSGLPSDRFSAERTGGSVSTLTIQRTQQEDSAVYLCASSFLAQETQYFGPGTRLLVL.

The chain links TRBV11-2 to TRBJ2-7; D possibly corresponds to TRBD1 (6 bases). Germline loops: CDR1 SGHAT, CDR2 FQNNGV. The V end lost 5 bases, the J end lost 4 bases, and 12 bases lay between the germline ends. This CDR3 is 13 amino acids long. The DNA for the CDR3 is TGTGCCAGCAGCCAACCCGACAGGTACGAGCAGTACTTC. It is translated as CASSQPDRYEQYF.

This clone is a singleton in its sample. One end of the junction varies from germline; a read error may be responsible. CDR3 nucleotide sequence: TGCACCAGCAGCCAAGACAGGGGGAATTCACCCCTCCACTTT. Translating gives CTSSQDRGNSPLHF. This chain joins TRBV4-3 and TRBJ1-6; 9 positions match TRBD1. This CDR3 has 14 residues. Germline CDR1 and CDR2: LGHNA and YSLEER.

This chain joins TRBV5-1 and TRBJ2-6; 9 bases are shared with TRBD2. The J segment lost 5 bases and the V segment lost 4 bases, leaving 10 bases of the junction unmatched. The CDR3 is 17 amino acids. Per germline, CDR1 SGHRS and CDR2 YFSETQ. In nucleotides, the CDR3 is TGCGCCAGCAGCCCGACTAGCGGATCGCGCTGGGCCAACGTCCTGACTTTC. Residues: CASSPTSGSRWANVLTF.

This chain uses TRBV6-2 or TRBV6-3 with TRBJ2-5; 8 nucleotides match TRBD2. With V trimmed by 2 bases and J by 2 bases, 4 bases remained unmatched. Germline assignment: CDR1 MNHEY and CDR2 SVGEGT. CDR3 length: 15 residues. The CDR3 sequence is CASSYTLADQETQYF. CDR3 coding DNA: TGTGCCAGCAGTTACACACTAGCGGATCAAGAGACCCAGTACTTC.

V and J are TRBV4-2 and TRBJ2-1, with 8 bases aligning to TRBD2. The junction had 4 bases not matched to a gene; V was cut back by 1 base and J by 2 bases. This CDR3 is 16 amino acids long. Germline lookup yields CDR1 LGHNA and CDR2 YNFKEQ. CDR3 protein: CASSQVAGGAYNEQFF. The CDR3 region has the DNA TGTGCCAGCAGCCAAGTGGCGGGAGGTGCCTACAATGAGCAGTTCTTC.

V and J are TRBV9 and TRBJ2-3; D gene uncertain. Germline V gene lookup returns CDR1 SGDLS and CDR2 YYNGEE. The CDR3 runs to 13 residues. Trimming left V 2 bases short and J 2 bases short, with 6 bases between. In nucleotides, the CDR3 is TGTGCCAGCAGCGTCTCCCTCACAGATACGCAGTATTTT. Protein sequence: CASSVSLTDTQYF.

This CDR3 is CASSATQGTGNGYTF. CDR3 DNA sequence: TGTGCCAGCAGCGCAACGCAAGGGACAGGGAATGGCTACACCTTC. J is TRBJ1-2 and V is TRBV9; 9 bases match TRBD1. J gave up 6 bases and V 3 bases, and 9 bases lay outside the gene matches. This CDR3 has 15 residues. Germline V gene lookup returns CDR1 SGDLS and CDR2 YYNGEE.

The rearrangement links TRBV30 to TRBJ2-1; the match to TRBD2 covers 9 bases. The germline V gene encodes CDR1 GTSNPN and CDR2 SVGIG (reference sequence). Trimming removed 3 bases from V and 9 bases from J; junction bases left unmatched: 3. The CDR3 is 12 amino acids. The CDR3 reads CAWSGTSFEQFF. Here the CDR3 DNA reads TGTGCCTGGAGCGGGACTAGCTTTGAGCAGTTCTTC.

This sequence joins TRBV29-1 and TRBJ2-7, with TRBD1 identical over 10 bases. Germline CDR1 reads SQVTM; CDR2 reads ANQGSEA. V shed 6 bases, J shed 6 bases, and the junction held 5 bases outside the gene matches. This CDR3 spans 12 amino acids. The DNA of the CDR3 is TGCAGCGTGGGACAGGGGATTCGCGAGCAGTACTTC. Amino acid sequence: CSVGQGIREQYF.

This sequence joins TRBV7-6 and TRBJ2-2, with a possible D match to TRBD1 (5 bases). CDR1 is SGHVS and CDR2 is FNYEAQ in the germline V gene. The length of the CDR3 is 13 residues. V shed 6 bases and J shed 3 bases, with 8 bases lying between them. This chain's CDR3 is CASRGLYTGELFF. The CDR3 DNA follows: TGTGCCAGCAGGGGGCTTTACACCGGGGAGCTGTTTTTT.

V and J are TRBV29-1 and TRBJ1-3, with D tentatively TRBD1 (5 bases). This CDR3 has 14 amino acids. Per the germline V gene, CDR1 is SQVTM and CDR2 is ANQGSEA. With 0 bases removed from V and 0 bases from J, the gap between germline ends came to 6 bases. The CDR3 region is CSVEEGDSGNTIYF. The DNA for the CDR3 is TGCAGCGTTGAAGAGGGGGACTCTGGAAACACCATATATTTT. Combining the CDR3 with reference TRBV29-1 and TRBJ1-3 gives the whole variable domain SAVISQKPSRDICQRGTSLTIQCQVDSQVTMMFWYRQQPGQSLTLIATANQGSEATYESGFVIDKFPISRPNLTFSTLTVSNMSPEDSSIYLCSVEEGDSGNTIYFGEGSWLTVV.

The gene calls are TRBV4-2 and TRBJ2-7; 11 bases are shared with TRBD2. The CDR3 loop spans 18 amino acids. Germline CDR1 reads LGHNA; CDR2 reads YNFKEQ. V was pared by 1 base and J by 4 bases, with 12 bases of the junction left unmatched. CDR3 nucleotides: TGTGCCAGCAGCCAAGCCGCCCCGACTAGCGGGGCCGGGTACGAGCAGTACTTC. Translating it yields CASSQAAPTSGAGYEQYF.

As for this clone: Sequence at one end of the junction differs from germline and may be a read error. This chain connects TRBV6-6 to TRBJ2-7; D possibly corresponds to TRBD2 (6 bases). This CDR3 has 12 amino acids. The germline V gene encodes CDR1 MNHNY and CDR2 SVGAGI (reference sequence). The CDR3 DNA reads as TGTGCCAGCAGTCCAACCGGGAGTCAGGAGCACTTC. This sequence encodes CASSPTGSQEHF.

This rearrangement joins TRBV3-1 (or the pseudogene TRBV3-2) to TRBJ2-3; 7 positions agree with TRBD2. V lost 0 bases and J lost 3; bases outside the gene matches: 3. The CDR3 consists of 15 residues. The germline CDR1 and CDR2 sequences are LGHDT and YNNKEL (reference sequence). CDR3 nucleotide sequence: TGTGCCAGCAGCCAAGAAATACTAGCGACAGATACGCAGTATTTT. As protein: CASSQEILATDTQYF.

In this sample, this clone turned up a few times. Other nucleotide sequences in the sample specify the same CDR3. V is TRBV9 and J is TRBJ1-2; D perhaps matches TRBD1 (5 bases). CDR3 length: 12 residues. Per germline, CDR1 SGDLS and CDR2 YYNGEE. The germline V and J ends were trimmed by 0 bases and 5 bases, with 5 bases remaining between them. The CDR3 here is CASSVEGYGYTF. The CDR3 coding sequence is TGTGCCAGCAGCGTAGAGGGGTATGGCTACACCTTC.

The chain is built from TRBV2 and TRBJ1-5, with 10 nucleotides matching TRBD1. Per germline, CDR1 SNHLY and CDR2 FYNNEI. V shed 8 bases and J 4 bases; nucleotides not matched to a gene: 8. The CDR3 contains 15 residues. The CDR3 DNA sequence: TGTGCCAGCTCAGAGGACAGGGGGAGGAATCAGCCCCAGCATTTT. Its protein product is CASSEDRGRNQPQHF.

V usage is TRBV14 and J usage is TRBJ2-1; a possible D gene is TRBD2 (7 bases). Germline values: CDR1 SGHDN, CDR2 FVKESK. Trimming removed 1 base from V and 8 bases from J, with 15 bases in between. This CDR3 has 15 residues. The CDR3 DNA follows: TGTGCCAGCAGCCAAGTTGGGGGGGCGCAGGATGAGCAGTTCTTC. As protein: CASSQVGGAQDEQFF. The full variable domain, in which reference TRBV14 and TRBJ2-1 provide the parts outside the CDR3, is EAGVTQFPSHSVIEKGQTVTLRCDPISGHDNLYWYRRVMGKEIKFLLHFVKESKQDESGMPNNRFLAERTGGTYSTLKVQPAELEDSGVYFCASSQVGGAQDEQFFGPGTRLTVL.

The rearrangement uses TRBV5-6 and TRBJ2-7, with no clear D. Germline CDR1 and CDR2: SGHDT and YYEEEE. The CDR3 totals 14 residues. The V and J ends lost 0 bases and 0 bases respectively, with 7 bases between them. The CDR3 DNA reads TGTGCCAGCAGCTTGGGACGGAACTCCTACGAGCAGTACTTC. This encodes CASSLGRNSYEQYF.

The chain links TRBV6-5 to TRBJ2-5; D gene unclear. Germline V gene lookup returns CDR1 MNHEY and CDR2 SVGAGI. Trimming cost V 5 bases and J 4 bases, with 14 bases left between them. The CDR3 loop spans 14 amino acids. CDR3 DNA: TGTGCCAGCAGTAGAGATATACCGCCAGAGACCCAGTACTTC. This gives the protein CASSRDIPPETQYF.

The chain is built from TRBV9 and TRBJ2-3; no clear D gene. This CDR3 is built from 14 residues. Germline loops: CDR1 SGDLS, CDR2 YYNGEE. V gave up 5 bases and J gave up 1 base, with 11 bases separating them. The CDR3 DNA follows: TGTGCCAGCAGTCCTCTCAAAGGCACAGATACGCAGTATTTT. This codes for CASSPLKGTDTQYF.

This clone was counted once. The CDR3 reads CARGGLTGNQPQHF. The CDR3 DNA reads TGTGCCAGAGGTGGGTTGACAGGGAATCAGCCCCAGCATTTT. V gene TRBV27 combines with J gene TRBJ1-5, with 7 nucleotides matching TRBD1. V shed 9 bases, J shed 4 bases, and the junction held 9 bases outside the gene matches. CDR1 is MNHEY and CDR2 is SMNVEV in the germline V gene (reference sequence). This CDR3 is built from 14 residues.

The chain carries TRBV5-4 and TRBJ1-1; D is unclear. CDR1 is SGHNT, CDR2 YYREEE, per germline (reference sequence). V lost 4 bases to trimming and J lost 1 base, with 11 bases between them. This CDR3 comprises 14 residues. CDR3 region: CASSPQAGNTEAFF. DNA for the CDR3: TGTGCCAGCAGCCCCCAGGCGGGGAACACTGAAGCTTTCTTT.

The gene calls are TRBV6-5 and TRBJ1-3, with D perhaps matching TRBD1 (5 bases). This CDR3 contains 14 residues. V lost 7 bases and J lost 0, with 10 bases in between. The germline V gene encodes CDR1 MNHEY and CDR2 SVGAGI. Here the CDR3 reads CASTEGNSGNTIYF. CDR3 in DNA: TGTGCCAGCACGGAGGGGAACTCTGGAAACACCATATATTTT.

The chain links TRBV10-3 to TRBJ2-1; D unclear. This CDR3 region has 10 residues. Trimming took off 10 bases at V and 5 bases at J, with 6 bases between the two ends. The germline V gene has CDR1 ENHRY and CDR2 SYGVKD. CDR3 protein: CATGHNEQFF. CDR3 nucleotide sequence: TGTGCCACCGGCCACAATGAGCAGTTCTTC.

The chain uses TRBV3-1 (or the pseudogene TRBV3-2) and TRBJ2-7, with a tentative D call TRBD2 (5 bases). Germline assignment: CDR1 LGHDT and CDR2 YNNKEL (reference sequence). Trimming removed 4 bases at V and 4 bases at J, with 11 bases between. The CDR3 sequence is 13 residues long. The CDR3 nucleotides read TGTGCCAGCAGCCGGGCGGGTTCTTACGAGCAGTACTTC. Translating gives CASSRAGSYEQYF.

The chain has TRBV7-8 and TRBJ1-5; D possibly corresponds to TRBD1 (6 bases). Germline CDR1 SGHVS, CDR2 FQNEAQ. The germline V and J ends were trimmed by 1 base and 5 bases, with 18 bases remaining between them. The CDR3 is 17 amino acids. CDR3 DNA sequence: TGTGCCAGCAGCTTAGATCCGACAGGCACGGGGGATCAGCCCCAGCATTTT. Translated, it gives CASSLDPTGTGDQPQHF.

In nucleotides, the CDR3 is TGTGCCAGCAGCGTGCTCACCGGGGAGCTGTTTTTT. Translating it yields CASSVLTGELFF. This sequence joins TRBV9 and TRBJ2-2; D unclear. Germline CDR1 is SGDLS and CDR2 is YYNGEE. V was pared by 2 bases and J by 4 bases, with 3 bases between. This CDR3 comprises 12 residues.